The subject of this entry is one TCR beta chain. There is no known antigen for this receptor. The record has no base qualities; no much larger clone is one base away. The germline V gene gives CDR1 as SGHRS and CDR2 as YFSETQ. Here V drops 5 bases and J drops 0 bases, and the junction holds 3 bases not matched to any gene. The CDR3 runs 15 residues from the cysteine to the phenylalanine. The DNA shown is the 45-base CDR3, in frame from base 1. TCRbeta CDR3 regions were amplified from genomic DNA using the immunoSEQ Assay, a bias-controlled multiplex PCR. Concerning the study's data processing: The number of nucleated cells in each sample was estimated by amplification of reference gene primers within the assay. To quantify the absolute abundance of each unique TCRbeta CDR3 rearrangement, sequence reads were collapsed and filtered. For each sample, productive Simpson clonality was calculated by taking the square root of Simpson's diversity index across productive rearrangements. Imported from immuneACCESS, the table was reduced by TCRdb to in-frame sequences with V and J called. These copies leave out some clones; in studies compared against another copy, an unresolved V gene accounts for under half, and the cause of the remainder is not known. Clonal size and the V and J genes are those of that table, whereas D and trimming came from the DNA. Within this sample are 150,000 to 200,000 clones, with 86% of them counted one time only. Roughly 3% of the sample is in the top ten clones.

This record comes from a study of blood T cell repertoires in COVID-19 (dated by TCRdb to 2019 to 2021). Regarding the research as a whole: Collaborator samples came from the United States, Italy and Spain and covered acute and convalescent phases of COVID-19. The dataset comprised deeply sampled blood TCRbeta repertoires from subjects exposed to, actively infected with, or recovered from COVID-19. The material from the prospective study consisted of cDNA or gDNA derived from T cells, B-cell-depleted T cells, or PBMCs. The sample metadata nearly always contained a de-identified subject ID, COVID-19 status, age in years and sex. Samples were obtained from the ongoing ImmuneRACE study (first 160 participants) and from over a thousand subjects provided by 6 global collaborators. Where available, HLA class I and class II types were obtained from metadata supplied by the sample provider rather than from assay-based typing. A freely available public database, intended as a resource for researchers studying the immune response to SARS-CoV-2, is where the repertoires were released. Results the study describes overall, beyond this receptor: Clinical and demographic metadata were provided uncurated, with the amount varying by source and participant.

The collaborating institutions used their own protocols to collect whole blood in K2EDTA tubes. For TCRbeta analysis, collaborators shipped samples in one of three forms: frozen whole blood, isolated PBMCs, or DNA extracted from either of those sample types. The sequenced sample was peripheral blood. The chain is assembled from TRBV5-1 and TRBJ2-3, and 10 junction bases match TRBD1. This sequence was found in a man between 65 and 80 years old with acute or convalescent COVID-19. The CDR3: CASSRQGASTDTQYF. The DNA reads TGCGCCAGCAGTCGACAGGGGGCGAGCACAGATACGCAGTATTTT.